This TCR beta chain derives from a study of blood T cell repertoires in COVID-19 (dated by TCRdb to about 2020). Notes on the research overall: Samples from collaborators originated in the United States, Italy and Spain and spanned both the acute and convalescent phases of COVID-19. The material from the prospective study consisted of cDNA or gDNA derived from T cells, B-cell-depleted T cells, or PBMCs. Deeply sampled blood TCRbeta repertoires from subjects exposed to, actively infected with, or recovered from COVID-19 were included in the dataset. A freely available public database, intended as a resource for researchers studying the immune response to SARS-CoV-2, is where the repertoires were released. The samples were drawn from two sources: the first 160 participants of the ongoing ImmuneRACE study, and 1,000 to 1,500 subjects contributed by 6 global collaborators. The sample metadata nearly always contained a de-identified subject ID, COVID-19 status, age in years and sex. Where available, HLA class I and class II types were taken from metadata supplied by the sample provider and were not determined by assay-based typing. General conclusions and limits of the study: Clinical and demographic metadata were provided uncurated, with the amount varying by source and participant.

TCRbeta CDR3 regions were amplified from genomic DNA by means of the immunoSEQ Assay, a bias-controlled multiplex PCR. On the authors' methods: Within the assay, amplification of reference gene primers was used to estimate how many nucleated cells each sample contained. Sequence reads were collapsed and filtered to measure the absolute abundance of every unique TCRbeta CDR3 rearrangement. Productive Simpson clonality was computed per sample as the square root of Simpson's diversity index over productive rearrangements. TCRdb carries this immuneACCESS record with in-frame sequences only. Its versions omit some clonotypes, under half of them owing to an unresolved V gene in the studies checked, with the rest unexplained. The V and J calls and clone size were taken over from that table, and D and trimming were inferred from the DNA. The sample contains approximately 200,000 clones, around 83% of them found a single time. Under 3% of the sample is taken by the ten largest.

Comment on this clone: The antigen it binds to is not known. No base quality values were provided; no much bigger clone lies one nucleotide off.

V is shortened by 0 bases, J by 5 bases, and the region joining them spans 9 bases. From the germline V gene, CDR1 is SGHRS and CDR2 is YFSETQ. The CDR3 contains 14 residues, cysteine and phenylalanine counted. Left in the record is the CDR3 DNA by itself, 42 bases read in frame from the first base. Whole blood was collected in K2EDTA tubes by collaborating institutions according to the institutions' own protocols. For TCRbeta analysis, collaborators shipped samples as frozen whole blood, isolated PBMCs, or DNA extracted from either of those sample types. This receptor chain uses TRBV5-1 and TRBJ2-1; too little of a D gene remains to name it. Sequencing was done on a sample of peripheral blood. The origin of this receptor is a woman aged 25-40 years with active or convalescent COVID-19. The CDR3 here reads CASSLGATDNEQFF. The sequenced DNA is TGCGCCAGCAGCTTGGGAGCGACGGACAATGAGCAGTTCTTC.